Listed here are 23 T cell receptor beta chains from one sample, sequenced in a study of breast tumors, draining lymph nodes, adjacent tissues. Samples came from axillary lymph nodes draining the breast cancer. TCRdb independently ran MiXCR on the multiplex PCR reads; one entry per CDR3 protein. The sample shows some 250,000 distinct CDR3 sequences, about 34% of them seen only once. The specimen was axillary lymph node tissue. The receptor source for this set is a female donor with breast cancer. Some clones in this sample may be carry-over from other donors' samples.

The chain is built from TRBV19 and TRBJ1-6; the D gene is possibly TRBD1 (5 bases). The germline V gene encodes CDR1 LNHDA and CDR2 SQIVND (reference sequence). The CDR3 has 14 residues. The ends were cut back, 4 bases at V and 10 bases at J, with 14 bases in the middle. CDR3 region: CASSSPGGGSPLHF. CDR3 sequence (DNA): TGTGCCAGTAGTAGTCCGGGGGGTGGATCACCCCTCCACTTT.

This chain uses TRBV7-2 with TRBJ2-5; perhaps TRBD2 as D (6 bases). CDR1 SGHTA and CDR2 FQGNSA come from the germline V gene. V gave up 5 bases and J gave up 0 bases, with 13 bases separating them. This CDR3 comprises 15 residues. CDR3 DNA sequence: TGTGCCAGCAGCCCTCTGGCGGGGTACCAAGAGACCCAGTACTTC. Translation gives CASSPLAGYQETQYF. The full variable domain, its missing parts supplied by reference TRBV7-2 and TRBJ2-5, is GAGVSQSPSNKVTEKGKDVELRCDPISGHTALYWYRQSLGQGLEFLIYFQGNSAPDKSGLPSDRFSAERTGGSVSTLTIQRTQQEDSAVYLCASSPLAGYQETQYFGPGTRLLVL.

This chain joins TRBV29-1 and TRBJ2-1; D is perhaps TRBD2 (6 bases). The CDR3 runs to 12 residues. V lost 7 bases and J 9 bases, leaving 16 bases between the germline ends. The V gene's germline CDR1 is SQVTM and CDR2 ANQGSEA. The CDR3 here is CSALRDSIEQFF. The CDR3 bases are TGCAGCGCCCTCCGGGACTCGATTGAGCAGTTCTTC.

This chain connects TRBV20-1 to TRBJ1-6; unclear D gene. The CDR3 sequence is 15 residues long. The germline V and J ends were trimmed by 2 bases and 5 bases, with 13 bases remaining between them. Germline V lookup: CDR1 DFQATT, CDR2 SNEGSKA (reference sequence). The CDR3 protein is CSARKQNSDNSPLHF. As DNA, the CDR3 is TGCAGTGCTAGAAAACAGAATTCTGATAATTCACCCCTCCACTTT.

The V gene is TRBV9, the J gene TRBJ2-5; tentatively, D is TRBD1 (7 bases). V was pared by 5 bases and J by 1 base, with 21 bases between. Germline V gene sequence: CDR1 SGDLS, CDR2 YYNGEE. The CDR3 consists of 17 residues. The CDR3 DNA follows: TGTGCCAGCAGTGCTATGAGGGGGCGGGGCAGCCAAGAGACCCAGTACTTC. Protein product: CASSAMRGRGSQETQYF.

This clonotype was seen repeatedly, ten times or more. The CDR3, as DNA: TGTGCCAGCAGCGCTAAGGCGGGCCACGAGCAGTACTTC. Protein sequence: CASSAKAGHEQYF. This chain joins TRBV5-8 and TRBJ2-7, with TRBD2 as a possible D gene (5 bases). The length of the CDR3 is 13 residues. Between the trimmed V and J ends, which lost 4 bases and 5 bases, there was a span of 13 bases. The V gene's germline CDR1 is SGHTS and CDR2 YDEGEE.

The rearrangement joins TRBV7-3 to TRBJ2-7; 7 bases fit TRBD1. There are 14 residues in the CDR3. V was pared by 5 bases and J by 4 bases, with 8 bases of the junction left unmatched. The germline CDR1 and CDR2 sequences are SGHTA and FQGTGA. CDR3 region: CASSPTRGPYEQYF. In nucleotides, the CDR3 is TGTGCCAGCAGCCCAACGAGGGGGCCATACGAGCAGTACTTC.

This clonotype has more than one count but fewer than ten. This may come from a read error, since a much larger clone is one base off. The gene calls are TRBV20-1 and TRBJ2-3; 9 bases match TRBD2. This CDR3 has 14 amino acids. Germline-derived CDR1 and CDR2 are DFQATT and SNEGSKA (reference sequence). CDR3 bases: TGCAGTGCCGCGGGAGGGAGCGGAACAGATACGCAATATTTT. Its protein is CSAAGGSGTDTQYF.

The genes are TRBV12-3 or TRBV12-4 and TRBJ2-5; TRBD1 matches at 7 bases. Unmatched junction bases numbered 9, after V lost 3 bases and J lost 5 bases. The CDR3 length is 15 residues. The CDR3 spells CASSLATGIRETQYF. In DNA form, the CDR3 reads TGTGCCAGCAGTTTGGCGACAGGGATTCGCGAGACCCAGTACTTC.

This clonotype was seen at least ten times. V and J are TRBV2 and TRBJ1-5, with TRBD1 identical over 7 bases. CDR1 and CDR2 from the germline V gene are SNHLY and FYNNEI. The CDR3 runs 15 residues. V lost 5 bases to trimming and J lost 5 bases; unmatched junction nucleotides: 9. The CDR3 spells CASSPPTGADQPQHF. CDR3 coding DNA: TGTGCCAGCAGTCCTCCTACAGGGGCTGATCAGCCCCAGCATTTT.

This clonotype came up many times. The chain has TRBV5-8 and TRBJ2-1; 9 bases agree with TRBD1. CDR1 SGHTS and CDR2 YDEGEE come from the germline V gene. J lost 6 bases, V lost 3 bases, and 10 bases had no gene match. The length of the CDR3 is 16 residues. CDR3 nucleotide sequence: TGTGCCAGCAGCTCCGTCGGGACAGGGTTGGGCAATGAGCAGTTCTTC. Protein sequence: CASSSVGTGLGNEQFF.

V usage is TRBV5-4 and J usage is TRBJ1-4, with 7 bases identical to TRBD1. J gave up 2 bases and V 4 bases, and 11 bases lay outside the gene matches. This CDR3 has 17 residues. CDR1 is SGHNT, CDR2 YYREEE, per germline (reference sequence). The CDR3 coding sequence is TGTGCCAGCAGCCCGACAGGGTCTGGGGCCACTAATGAAAAACTGTTTTTT. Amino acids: CASSPTGSGATNEKLFF.

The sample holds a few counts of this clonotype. The CDR3 reads CASSSTGITQPQHF. The CDR3 DNA reads as TGTGCCAGCAGCTCTACAGGAATCACTCAGCCCCAGCATTTT. V usage is TRBV11-2 and J usage is TRBJ1-5; the D gene is possibly TRBD1 (5 bases). CDR1 is SGHAT, CDR2 FQNNGV, per germline. This CDR3 comprises 14 residues. V lost 4 bases to trimming and J lost 6 bases, with 13 bases between them.

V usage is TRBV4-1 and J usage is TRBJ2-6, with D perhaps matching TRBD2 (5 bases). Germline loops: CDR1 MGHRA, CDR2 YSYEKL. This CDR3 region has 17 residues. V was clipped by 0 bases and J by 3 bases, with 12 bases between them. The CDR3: CASSQDSSGLGANVLTF. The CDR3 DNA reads TGCGCCAGCAGCCAAGATTCAAGCGGCCTTGGGGCCAACGTCCTGACTTTC.

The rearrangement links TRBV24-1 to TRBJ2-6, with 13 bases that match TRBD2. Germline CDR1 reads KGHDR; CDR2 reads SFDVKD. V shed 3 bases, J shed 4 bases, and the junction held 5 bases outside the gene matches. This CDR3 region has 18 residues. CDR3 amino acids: CATSDQTSGRSGANVLTF. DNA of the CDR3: TGTGCCACCAGTGATCAGACTAGCGGGAGGTCAGGGGCCAACGTCCTGACTTTC.

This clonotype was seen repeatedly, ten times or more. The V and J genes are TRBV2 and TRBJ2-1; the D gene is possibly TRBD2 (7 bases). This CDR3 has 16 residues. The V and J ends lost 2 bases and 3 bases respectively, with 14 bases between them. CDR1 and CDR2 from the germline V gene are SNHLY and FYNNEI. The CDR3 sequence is CASSERGGAYYNEQFF. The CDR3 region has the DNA TGTGCCAGCAGTGAAAGGGGGGGAGCCTACTACAATGAGCAGTTCTTC.

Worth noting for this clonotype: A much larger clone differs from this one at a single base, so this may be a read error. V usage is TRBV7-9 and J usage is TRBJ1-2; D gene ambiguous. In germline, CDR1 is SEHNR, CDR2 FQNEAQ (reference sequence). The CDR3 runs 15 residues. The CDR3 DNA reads TGTGCCAGCAGCTTAGATTCTTACGGCCACTATGGCTACCCCTTC. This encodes CASSLDSYGHYGYPF.

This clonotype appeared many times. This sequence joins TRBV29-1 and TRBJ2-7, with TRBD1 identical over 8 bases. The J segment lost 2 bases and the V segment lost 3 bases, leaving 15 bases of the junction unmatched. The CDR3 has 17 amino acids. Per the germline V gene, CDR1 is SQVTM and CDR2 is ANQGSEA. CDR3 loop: CSVEGYRSVQGAYEQYF. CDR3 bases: TGCAGCGTTGAGGGGTATCGTTCGGTACAGGGGGCCTACGAGCAGTACTTC.

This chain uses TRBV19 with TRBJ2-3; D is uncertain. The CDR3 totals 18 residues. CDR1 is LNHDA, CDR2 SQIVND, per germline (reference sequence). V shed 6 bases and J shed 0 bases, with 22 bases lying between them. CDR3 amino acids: CASSSASSGQRSTDTQYF. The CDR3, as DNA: TGTGCCAGTAGCAGTGCTAGTTCCGGCCAGCGAAGCACAGATACGCAGTATTTT.

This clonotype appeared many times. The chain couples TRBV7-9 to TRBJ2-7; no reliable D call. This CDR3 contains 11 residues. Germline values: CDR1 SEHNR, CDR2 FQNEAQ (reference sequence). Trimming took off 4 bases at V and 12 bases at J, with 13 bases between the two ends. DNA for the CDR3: TGTGCCAGCAGCTCCCCAAAGGCCTGGTACTTC. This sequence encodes CASSSPKAWYF.

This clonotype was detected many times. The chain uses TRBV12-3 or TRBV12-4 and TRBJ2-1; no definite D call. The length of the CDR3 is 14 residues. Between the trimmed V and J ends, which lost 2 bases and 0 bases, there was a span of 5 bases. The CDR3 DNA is TGTGCCAGCAGTTTAATTGGCTCCTACAATGAGCAGTTCTTC. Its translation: CASSLIGSYNEQFF.

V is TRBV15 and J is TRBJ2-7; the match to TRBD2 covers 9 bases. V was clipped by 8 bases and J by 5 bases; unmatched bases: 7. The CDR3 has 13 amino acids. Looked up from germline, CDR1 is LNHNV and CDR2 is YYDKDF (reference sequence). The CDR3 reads CATGLAGSHEQYF. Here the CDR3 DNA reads TGTGCCACCGGTCTAGCGGGATCCCACGAGCAGTACTTC.

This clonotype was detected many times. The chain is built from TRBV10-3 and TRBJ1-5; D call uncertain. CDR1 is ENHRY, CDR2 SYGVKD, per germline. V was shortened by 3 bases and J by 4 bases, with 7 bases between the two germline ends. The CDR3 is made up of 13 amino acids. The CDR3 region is CAISDKFNQPQHF. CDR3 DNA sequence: TGTGCCATCAGTGACAAGTTTAATCAGCCCCAGCATTTT.